This paragraph covers one T cell receptor (beta chain) sequence. Its antigen is not known. Other DNA sequences in the sample encode the same CDR3. This sample was taken from a study of beta chain features in type 1 diabetes. The wider study: Patients did not differ from healthy donors in age, gender or cell yield. The study's findings and limits: Shortening of TCRB CDR3s, moderate but significant, appeared in all four CD4+ subsets of Type 1 diabetes patients. The naive, central memory and Treg TCRB repertoires showed an apparent similarity that was greater among patients than among healthy donors.

The investigators reverse transcribed all of the isolated RNA, so they sequenced expressed TCRB transcripts. Libraries were prepared by immunoSEQ multiplex PCR; TCRdb keeps only in-frame clonotypes and omits some of them. The sample contains a few hundred thousand clones, around 20% of which appear only once. This clonotype originated in a woman between 18 and 29 years old in good health. Sequenced sample: naive CD4+ T cells from blood.

CDR3 DNA: TGTGCCTGGAACCCCGGGGGGGGAACTGAAGCTTTCTTT. Translated, it gives CAWNPGGGTEAFF. V and J are TRBV30 and TRBJ1-1; the D gene is possibly TRBD1 (5 bases). The germline V and J ends were trimmed by 4 bases and 5 bases, with 14 bases remaining between them. Per germline, CDR1 GTSNPN and CDR2 SVGIG (reference sequence). This CDR3 contains 13 residues.